This TCR beta chain was obtained from a study of blood T cell repertoires in COVID-19. The ends were cut back, 2 bases at V and 6 bases at J, with 15 bases in the middle. The CDR3 contains 14 residues. Looked up from germline, CDR1 is SGHKS and CDR2 is YYEKEE (reference sequence). Original processing notes: Reference gene primer amplification gave estimated nucleated cell counts. Data came from immunoSEQ multiplex PCR; TCRdb stores just in-frame clones and leaves some out. V and J calls and clone size come straight from that table; D and trimming were deduced from the DNA. The sample shows some 190,000 clones, 75% to 85% of them seen only once.

The sequence came from a woman between 40 and 55 years old with COVID-19, enrolled during active disease. Sequencing was done on a sample of peripheral blood. This chain uses TRBV5-5 with TRBJ2-7, with D unclear. CDR3 bases: TGTGCCAGCAGCTTAGGAGCTCTGGGTCGCGAGCAGTACTTC. It encodes CASSLGALGREQYF.